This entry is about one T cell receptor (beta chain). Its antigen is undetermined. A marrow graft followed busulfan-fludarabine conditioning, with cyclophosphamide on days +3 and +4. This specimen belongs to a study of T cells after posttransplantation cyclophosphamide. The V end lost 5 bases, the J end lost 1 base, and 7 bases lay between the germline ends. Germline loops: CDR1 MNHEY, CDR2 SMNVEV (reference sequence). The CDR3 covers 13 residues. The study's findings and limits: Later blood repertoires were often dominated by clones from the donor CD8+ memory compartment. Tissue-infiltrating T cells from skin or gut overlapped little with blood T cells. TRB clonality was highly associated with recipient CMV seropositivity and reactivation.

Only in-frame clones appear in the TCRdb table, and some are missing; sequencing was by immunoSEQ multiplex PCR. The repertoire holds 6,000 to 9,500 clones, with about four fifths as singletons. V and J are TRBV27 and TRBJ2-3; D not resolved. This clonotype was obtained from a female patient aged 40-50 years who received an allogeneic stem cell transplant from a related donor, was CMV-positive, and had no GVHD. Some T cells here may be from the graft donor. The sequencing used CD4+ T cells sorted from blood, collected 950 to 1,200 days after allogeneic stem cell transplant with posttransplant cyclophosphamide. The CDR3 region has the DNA TGTGCCAGCAGTCCCCTCGGCACAGATACGCAGTATTTT. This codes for CASSPLGTDTQYF.